The 18 T cell receptor beta chains reported below all come from one sample, sequenced in a study of T cells in women clearing cervical HPV infection. The protocol was immunoSEQ multiplex PCR, while the TCRdb copy is restricted to in-frame clones and leaves out a portion. The table for this sample gives around 39,000 clones. The sample comprised blood buffy coat. The origin of the receptors is a woman between 18 and 69 years old with a cervical HPV16 infection that either progressed to CIN3+ or cleared (not recorded which).

Details on this clone: Coverage ceases 3 residues before the CDR3 finishes, and the germline J gene fills in the end. The V call is TRBV20-1, the J call TRBJ2-3, with D perhaps matching TRBD1 (6 bases). CDR3 length equals 15 residues. V was pared by 4 bases and J by 3 bases, with 17 bases between. The V gene's germline CDR1 is DFQATT and CDR2 SNEGSKA (reference sequence). The sequenced CDR3 bases are TGCAGTGCTATCGTACAGGGCCTCAGGACAGATACG. It yields the protein CSAIVQGLRTDT. The CDR3 reads in full as CSAIVQGLRTDTQYF.

Remarks on this clone: The read is 3 residues too short to cover the CDR3 end, so that end is filled in from the germline J gene. This chain links TRBV20-1 with TRBJ2-5; tentative D call: TRBD1 (6 bases). The CDR3 has 13 residues. CDR1 and CDR2 from the germline V gene are DFQATT and SNEGSKA (reference sequence). V lost 2 bases and J 3 bases, leaving 10 bases between the germline ends. Partial CDR3 DNA: TGCAGTGCTAGAAAGGCAGGGGAAGAGACC. Its translation: CSARKAGEET. The full CDR3 reads CSARKAGEETQYF.

Worth noting for this clone: The observed sequence ends 3 residues before the CDR3 terminus, with the missing tail filled in from the germline J gene. The chain links TRBV30 to TRBJ2-7; the match to TRBD1 covers 11 bases. CDR1 and CDR2 (germline): GTSNPN, SVGIG (reference sequence). The CDR3 has 14 residues. The V and J ends lost 1 base and 5 bases, in that order; junction bases with no gene match: 4. CDR3 DNA (partial): TGTGCCTGGAGTGGGGACAGGGGGGTCCACGAG. Its translation is CAWSGDRGVHE. The full CDR3 sequence reads CAWSGDRGVHEQYF.

Concerning this clone itself: The CDR3 end falls 3 residues outside the read, so it is completed with the germline J gene. This chain joins TRBV30 and TRBJ2-7, with 7 nucleotides matching TRBD2. Per germline, CDR1 GTSNPN and CDR2 SVGIG (reference sequence). This CDR3 is 14 amino acids long. Losses at the gene ends were 2 bases for V and 2 bases for J; bases not matched to a gene: 6. Partial CDR3 DNA: TGTGCCTGGAGTTGGTCCGGGACTACCTACGAG. This codes for CAWSWSGTTYE. The full CDR3 protein reads CAWSWSGTTYEQYF.

Details on this clone: Read coverage stops 3 residues before the CDR3 terminus; the germline J gene supplies the remainder. The chain recombines TRBV7-2 with TRBJ2-1; 8 nucleotides align to TRBD1. Unmatched junction bases numbered 5, after V lost 0 bases and J lost 4 bases. In germline, CDR1 is SGHTA, CDR2 FQGNSA. There are 16 residues in the CDR3. CDR3 DNA (partial): TGTGCCAGCAGCTTAGCTGGGACAGGAGGGTACAATGAG. Residues: CASSLAGTGGYNE. In full, the CDR3 is CASSLAGTGGYNEQFF.

As regards this clone: The read is 3 residues too short to cover the CDR3 end, so that end is filled in from the germline J gene. The chain combines TRBV20-1 with TRBJ2-7, with D perhaps matching TRBD2 (5 bases). This CDR3 region has 14 residues. The germline CDR1 and CDR2 sequences are DFQATT and SNEGSKA (reference sequence). Between the trimmed V and J ends, which lost 3 bases and 2 bases, there was a span of 14 bases. The covered CDR3 bases are TGCAGTGCTAGCCGCCCGGGGTATGCCTACGAG. Translation: CSASRPGYAYE. The complete CDR3 sequence is CSASRPGYAYEQYF.

A remark on this clone: The read stops 3 residues short of the end of the CDR3; the missing end is completed from the germline J gene. The gene calls are TRBV7-9 and TRBJ2-3, with TRBD1 identical over 12 bases. Per germline, CDR1 SEHNR and CDR2 FQNEAQ (reference sequence). CDR3 length: 15 residues. CDR3 loop: CASSSPGQGAETQYF. The CDR3 bases that were read are TGTGCCAGCAGCTCCCCGGGACAGGGGGCGGAGACG.

Concerning this clone itself: The sequence runs out 3 residues before the end of the CDR3; the remainder is reconstructed from the germline J gene. The chain carries TRBV2 and TRBJ2-7, with 9 bases fitting TRBD2. Germline trimming cut 6 bases from V and 5 bases from J; bases unmatched to any gene: 8. Per the germline V gene, CDR1 is SNHLY and CDR2 is FYNNEI. The CDR3 runs 14 residues. CDR3 residues: CASSLTSGNDEQYF. CDR3 DNA (partial): TGTGCCAGCAGCCTGACTAGCGGAAATGACGAG.

Note on this clone: The CDR3 goes on 3 residues after the read ends, and that part is filled in from the germline J gene. The V gene is TRBV5-4, the J gene TRBJ2-5, with unresolved D. The CDR3 totals 13 residues. The ends were cut back, 2 bases at V and 5 bases at J, with 10 bases in the middle. From germline, CDR1 is SGHNT and CDR2 YYREEE (reference sequence). CDR3: CASSLTVSETQYF. CDR3 bases read: TGTGCCAGCAGCTTAACAGTCTCTGAGACC. The full variable domain, completed using reference TRBV5-4 and TRBJ2-5, is ETGVTQSPTHLIKTRGQQVTLRCSSQSGHNTVSWYQQALGQGPQFIFQYYREEENGRGNFPPRFSGLQFPNYSSELNVNALELDDSALYLCASSLTVSETQYFGPGTRLLVL.

On this clone: The read finishes 3 residues shy of the CDR3 end, and the germline J gene is used to complete it. The chain couples TRBV5-1 to TRBJ2-7; D is perhaps TRBD1 (6 bases). Trimming left V 4 bases short and J 3 bases short, with 14 bases between. This CDR3 region has 14 residues. Per the germline V gene, CDR1 is SGHRS and CDR2 is YFSETQ. CDR3 DNA, as far as it was read: TGCGCCAGCAGCGAAAACCTACAGGGCTACGAG. Residues: CASSENLQGYE. The whole CDR3 reads CASSENLQGYEQYF.

Remarks on this clone: Read coverage stops 3 residues before the CDR3 terminus; the germline J gene supplies the remainder. The gene calls are TRBV5-4 and TRBJ2-3; 14 bases are a match to TRBD2. CDR1 SGHNT and CDR2 YYREEE come from the germline V gene (reference sequence). The CDR3 runs to 15 residues. The junction had 10 bases not matched to a gene; V was cut back by 8 bases and J by 8 bases. Partial CDR3 DNA: TGTGCCAGGACTAGCGGGAGGGCGATCCGGCCTACG. Encoded protein: CARTSGRAIRPT. Given in full, the CDR3 is CARTSGRAIRPTQYF.

A word on this clone: The read stops 3 residues short of the end of the CDR3; the missing end is completed from the germline J gene. The chain employs TRBV30 and TRBJ1-4; 8 positions agree with TRBD1. The CDR3 is made up of 19 amino acids. CDR1 is GTSNPN and CDR2 is SVGIG in the germline V gene (reference sequence). The CDR3 DNA, read in part, is TGTGCCTGGAGTTCCTATCCAGGGGGCGGGTCGGCTGGGGCCAACGTA. It translates to CAWSSYPGGGSAGANV. The whole CDR3 reads CAWSSYPGGGSAGANVLFF.

Comment on this clone: The missing CDR3 end, 3 residues past where the read stops, is filled in from the germline J gene. V and J are TRBV20-1 and TRBJ1-1; perhaps TRBD1 as D (5 bases). With 7 bases removed from V and 0 bases from J, the gap between germline ends came to 15 bases. CDR1 and CDR2 from the germline V gene are DFQATT and SNEGSKA (reference sequence). CDR3 size: 14 residues. CDR3 DNA, as far as it was read: TGCAGTGTAGGATATCAGGGATTGAACACTGAA. This gives the protein CSVGYQGLNTE. The CDR3 in full is CSVGYQGLNTEAFF.

As to this clone: With the read ending 3 residues before the CDR3 end, the germline J gene is used to fill in that end. This chain uses TRBV19 with TRBJ2-4; TRBD2 aligns across 10 bases. Germline V lookup: CDR1 LNHDA, CDR2 SQIVND (reference sequence). The CDR3 contains 14 residues. V trimming: 9 bases; J trimming: 8 bases; junction bases outside the gene matches: 10. The CDR3 DNA, read in part, is TGTGCCAGCCAGCGGGGACTAGCGAGGGACATT. It yields the protein CASQRGLARDI. The full CDR3 protein reads CASQRGLARDIQYF.

As to this clone: The missing CDR3 end, 3 residues past where the read stops, is filled in from the germline J gene. V gene TRBV6-1 combines with J gene TRBJ1-2; D not resolved. V lost 2 bases, J lost 1 base, and 2 bases lay in between. This CDR3 comprises 12 residues. Germline values: CDR1 MNHNS, CDR2 SASEGT. CDR3 protein: CASSEYNYGYTF. The sequenced part of the CDR3 DNA is TGTGCCAGCAGTGAATATAACTATGGC.

About this clone: The observed sequence ends 3 residues before the CDR3 terminus, with the missing tail filled in from the germline J gene. This rearrangement joins TRBV20-1 to TRBJ1-2, with D possibly being TRBD1 (6 bases). Germline loops: CDR1 DFQATT, CDR2 SNEGSKA (reference sequence). This CDR3 has 13 residues. V was clipped by 1 base and J by 1 base, with 7 bases between them. The covered CDR3 bases are TGCAGTGCTAGAGCACAGGGTAACTATGGC. It codes for CSARAQGNYG. In full, the CDR3 is CSARAQGNYGYTF.

As to this clone: The read halts 3 residues ahead of the CDR3 end, with the missing end drawn from the germline J gene. The rearrangement links TRBV5-1 to TRBJ2-4; 11 positions agree with TRBD1. The CDR3 spans 16 residues. V lost 0 bases and J lost 7; bases outside the gene matches: 6. The germline CDR1 and CDR2 sequences are SGHRS and YFSETQ. The covered CDR3 bases are TGCGCCAGCAGCTTGGCCCTAGGGGACAGGGGGAACATT. It specifies CASSLALGDRGNI. The whole CDR3 reads CASSLALGDRGNIQYF. The variable domain in full, completed from reference TRBV5-1 and TRBJ2-4, reads KAGVTQTPRYLIKTRGQQVTLSCSPISGHRSVSWYQQTPGQGLQFLFEYFSETQRNKGNFPGRFSGRQFSNSRSEMNVSTLELGDSALYLCASSLALGDRGNIQYFGAGTRLSVL.

Points on this clone: The read ends 3 residues shy of where the CDR3 ends; the end is completed using the germline J gene. The rearrangement links TRBV7-2 to TRBJ1-2; D gene ambiguous. Germline loops: CDR1 SGHTA, CDR2 FQGNSA. Between the trimmed V and J ends, which lost 1 base and 6 bases, there was a span of 6 bases. CDR3 size: 12 residues. The covered CDR3 bases are TGTGCCAGCAGCTTAGGTTGGCATGGC. This encodes CASSLGWHG. The full CDR3 protein reads CASSLGWHGYTF.